The sequence of this TCR beta chain was determined in a study of identical twins. Notes on the study in general: Conclusions leaned on cross-sectional statistical analysis and did not track the same donors over time.

The authors used template switching to add a universal primer site and gave cDNA unique molecular identifiers. TCRdb analysed the 5' RACE reads with MiXCR anew, one entry per CDR3 protein. The top ten clones hold less than 0.5% of a sample with 510,000 or so distinct CDR3 sequences, around 15% of them seen once. This clonotype was detected many times. Antigen specificity is unknown. In germline, CDR1 is SGHTA, CDR2 FQGNSA. J lost 7 bases, V lost 4 bases, and 1 base had no gene match. This CDR3 comprises 13 residues. Separately, the same data were catalogued under a study of yellow fever vaccine responses in identical twins.

V gene TRBV7-2 combines with J gene TRBJ2-1, with 10 bases aligning to TRBD1. The receptor was isolated from a woman aged 18-29 years in good health. The sample comprised CD4+ T cells sorted from blood. CDR3 DNA sequence: TGTGCCAGCAGCTCGGACAGGGGGAATGAGCAGTTCTTC. This encodes CASSSDRGNEQFF.